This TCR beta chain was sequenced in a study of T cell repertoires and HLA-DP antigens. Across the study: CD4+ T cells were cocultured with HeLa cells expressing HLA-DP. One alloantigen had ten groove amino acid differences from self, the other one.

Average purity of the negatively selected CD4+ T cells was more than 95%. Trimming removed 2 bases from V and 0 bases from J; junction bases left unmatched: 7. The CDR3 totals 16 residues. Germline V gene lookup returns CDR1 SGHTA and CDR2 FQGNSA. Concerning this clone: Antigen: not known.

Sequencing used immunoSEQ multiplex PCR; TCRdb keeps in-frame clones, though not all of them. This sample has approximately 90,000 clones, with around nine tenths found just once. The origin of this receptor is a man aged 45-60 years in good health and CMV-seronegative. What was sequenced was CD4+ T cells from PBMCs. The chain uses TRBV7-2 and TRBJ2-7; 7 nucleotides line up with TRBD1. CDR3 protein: CASSLHFTGDSYEQYF. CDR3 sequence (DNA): TGTGCCAGCAGCTTACATTTTACAGGGGACTCCTACGAGCAGTACTTC.